What follows is one T cell receptor (beta chain) and its context. The sample originates from a study of OX40 agonist ivuxolimab in advanced cancers. V shed 0 bases and J 4 bases; nucleotides not matched to a gene: 9. Germline CDR1 reads LGHNA; CDR2 reads YSLEER. The CDR3 runs 17 residues. Sequencing used immunoSEQ multiplex PCR; TCRdb keeps in-frame clones, though not all of them. The sample records under 30,000 clones, about 70% being singletons. This chain connects TRBV4-3 to TRBJ1-2; TRBD1 aligns across 9 bases. The source is an adult with an advanced solid tumor such as melanoma, head and neck, liver or kidney cancer. The input for sequencing was CD4+ or CD8+ T cells sorted from blood, taken in a trial of the OX40 agonist ivuxolimab. CDR3 sequence: CASSQDRGQGGGYGYTF. Written as DNA, the CDR3 is TGCGCCAGCAGCCAAGATAGGGGACAGGGAGGGGGCTATGGCTACACCTTC.